This paragraph covers one T cell receptor (beta chain) sequence. Its matching antigen is unknown. Generated by immunoSEQ multiplex PCR, the TCRdb table keeps only in-frame clones and is missing some. The data contain 65,000 or so clones, 85% to 95% of them singletons. This sample is drawn from a study of cytomegalovirus exposure and HLA in healthy donors. At the level of the study: Later, an analysis reported that the 120 or so validation repertoires had used the same platform as the approximately 600 first-cohort repertoires. Study-wide results and caveats: First-cohort TCR clusters tended to co-occur in the 90 to 150 validation repertoires, a later analysis found. Reports described diagnosis of cytomegalovirus status by the classifier as highly specific and sensitive. The listing of 150 to 200 TCR beta chains classed them as cytomegalovirus-associated.

Germline lookup yields CDR1 SGHTA and CDR2 FQGNSA. CDR3 length: 13 amino acids. After removal of 5 bases from V and 8 bases from J, the junction contained 8 bases not matched to a gene. The chain has TRBV7-2 and TRBJ1-1; 7 bases fit TRBD1. This clonotype was obtained from a man aged 18 to 29 in good health and CMV-seropositive. Specimen: PBMCs. CDR3 amino acids: CASSLLTGPEAFF. CDR3 DNA: TGTGCCAGCAGCCTCCTGACAGGGCCAGAAGCTTTCTTT.